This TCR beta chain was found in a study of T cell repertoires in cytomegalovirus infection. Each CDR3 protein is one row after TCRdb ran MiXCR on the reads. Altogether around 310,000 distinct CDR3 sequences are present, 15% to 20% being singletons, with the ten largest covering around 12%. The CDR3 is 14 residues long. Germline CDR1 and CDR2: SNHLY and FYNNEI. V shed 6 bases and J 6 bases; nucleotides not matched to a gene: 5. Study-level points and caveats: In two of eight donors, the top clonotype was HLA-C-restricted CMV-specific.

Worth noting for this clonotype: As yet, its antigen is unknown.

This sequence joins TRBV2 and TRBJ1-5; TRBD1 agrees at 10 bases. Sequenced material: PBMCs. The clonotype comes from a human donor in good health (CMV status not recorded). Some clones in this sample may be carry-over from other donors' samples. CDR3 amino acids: CASRTGGQGQPQHF. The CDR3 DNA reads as TGTGCCAGCAGGACAGGGGGCCAAGGTCAGCCCCAGCATTTT.